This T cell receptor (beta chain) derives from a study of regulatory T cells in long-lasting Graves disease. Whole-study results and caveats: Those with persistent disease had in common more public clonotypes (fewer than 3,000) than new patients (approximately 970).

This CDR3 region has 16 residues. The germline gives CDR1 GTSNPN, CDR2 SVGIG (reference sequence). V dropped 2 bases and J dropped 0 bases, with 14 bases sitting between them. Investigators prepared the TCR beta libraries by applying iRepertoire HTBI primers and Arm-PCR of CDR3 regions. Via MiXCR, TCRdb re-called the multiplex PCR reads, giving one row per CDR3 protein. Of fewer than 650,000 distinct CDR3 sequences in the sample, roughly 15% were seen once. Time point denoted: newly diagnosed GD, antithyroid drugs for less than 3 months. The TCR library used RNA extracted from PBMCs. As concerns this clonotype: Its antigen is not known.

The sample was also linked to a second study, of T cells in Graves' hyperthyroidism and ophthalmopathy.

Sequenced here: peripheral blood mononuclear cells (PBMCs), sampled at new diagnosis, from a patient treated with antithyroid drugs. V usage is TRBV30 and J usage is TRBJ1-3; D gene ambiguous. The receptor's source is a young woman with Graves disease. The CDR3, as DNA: TGTGCCTGGAGTTCGGGAGTTTTCCTCTCTGGAAACACCATATATTTT. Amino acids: CAWSSGVFLSGNTIYF.